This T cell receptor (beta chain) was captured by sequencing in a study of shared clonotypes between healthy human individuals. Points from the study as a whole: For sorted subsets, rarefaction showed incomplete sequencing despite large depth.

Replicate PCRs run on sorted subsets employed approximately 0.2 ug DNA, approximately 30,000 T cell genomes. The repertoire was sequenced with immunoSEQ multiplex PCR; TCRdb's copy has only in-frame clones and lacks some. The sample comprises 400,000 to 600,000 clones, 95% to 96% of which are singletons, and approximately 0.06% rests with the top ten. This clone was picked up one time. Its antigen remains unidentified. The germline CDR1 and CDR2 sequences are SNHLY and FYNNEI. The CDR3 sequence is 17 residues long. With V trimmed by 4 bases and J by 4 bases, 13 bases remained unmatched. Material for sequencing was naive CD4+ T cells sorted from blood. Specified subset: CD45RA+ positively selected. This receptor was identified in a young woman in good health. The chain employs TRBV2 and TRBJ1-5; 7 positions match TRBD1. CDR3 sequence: CASSAGQGVVGNQPQHF. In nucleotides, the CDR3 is TGTGCCAGCAGTGCTGGGCAGGGGGTAGTAGGGAATCAGCCCCAGCATTTT.